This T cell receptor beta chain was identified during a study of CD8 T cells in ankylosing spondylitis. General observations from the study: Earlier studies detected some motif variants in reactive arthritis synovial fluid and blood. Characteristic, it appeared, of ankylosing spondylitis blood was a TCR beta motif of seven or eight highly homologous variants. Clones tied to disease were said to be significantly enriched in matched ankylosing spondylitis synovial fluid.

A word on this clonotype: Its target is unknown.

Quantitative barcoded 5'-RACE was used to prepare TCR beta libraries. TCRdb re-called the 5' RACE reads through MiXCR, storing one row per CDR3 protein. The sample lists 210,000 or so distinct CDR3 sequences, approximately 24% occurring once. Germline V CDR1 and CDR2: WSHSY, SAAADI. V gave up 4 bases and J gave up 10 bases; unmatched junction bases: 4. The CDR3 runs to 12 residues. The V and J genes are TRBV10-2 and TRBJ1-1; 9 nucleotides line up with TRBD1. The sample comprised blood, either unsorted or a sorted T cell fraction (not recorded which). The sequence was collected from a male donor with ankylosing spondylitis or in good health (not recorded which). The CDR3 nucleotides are TGCGCCAGCAGTGCGGGACAGGGTGGAGCTTTCTTT. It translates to CASSAGQGGAFF.